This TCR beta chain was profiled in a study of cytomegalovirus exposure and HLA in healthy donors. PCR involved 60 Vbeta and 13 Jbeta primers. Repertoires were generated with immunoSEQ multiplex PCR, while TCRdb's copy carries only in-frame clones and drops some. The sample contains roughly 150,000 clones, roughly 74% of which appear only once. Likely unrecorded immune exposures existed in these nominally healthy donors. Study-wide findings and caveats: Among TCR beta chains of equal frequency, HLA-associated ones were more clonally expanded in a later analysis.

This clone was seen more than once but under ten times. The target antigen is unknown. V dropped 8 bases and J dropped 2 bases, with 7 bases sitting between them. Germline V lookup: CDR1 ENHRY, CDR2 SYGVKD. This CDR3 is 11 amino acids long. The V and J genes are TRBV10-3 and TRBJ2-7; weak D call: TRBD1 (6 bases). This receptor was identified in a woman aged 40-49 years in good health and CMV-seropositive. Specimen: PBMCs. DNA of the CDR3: TGTGCCATCGGACAGACCTACGAGCAGTACTTC. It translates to CAIGQTYEQYF.